These 32 T cell receptor beta chains were all obtained from the same sample, sequenced in a study of shared clonotypes between healthy human individuals. Generated by immunoSEQ multiplex PCR, the TCRdb table keeps only in-frame clones and is missing some. The repertoire holds 2 million to 2.5 million clones, with 95% as singletons. Sample: naive CD4+ T cells sorted from blood. Subset reported: CD45RA+ positively selected. The source is a man in his late teens or twenties in good health.

The sample holds one count of this clone. The chain employs TRBV25-1 and TRBJ2-7; D unresolved. Germline values: CDR1 MGHDK, CDR2 SYGVNS. CDR3 length: 13 amino acids. The V end was cut by 2 bases, the J end by 4 bases, with 9 bases between. In nucleotides, the CDR3 is TGTGCCAGCAGTGAAGGTCTGTTATACGAGCAGTACTTC. Translating it yields CASSEGLLYEQYF.

This clone was seen only a few times. The chain combines TRBV10-3 with TRBJ1-6; no firm D call. The CDR3 covers 14 residues. The V and J ends lost 2 bases and 7 bases respectively, with 9 bases between them. The germline CDR1 and CDR2 sequences are ENHRY and SYGVKD. CDR3 bases: TGTGCCATCAGTGAGGGACGGATCAATTCACCCCTCCACTTT. The encoded protein is CAISEGRINSPLHF.

This chain joins TRBV5-4 and TRBJ1-1; TRBD1 matches 11 bases. Losses at the gene ends were 5 bases for V and 0 bases for J; bases not matched to a gene: 6. Germline V gives CDR1 SGHNT, CDR2 YYREEE (reference sequence). This CDR3 contains 16 residues. CDR3 residues: CASRPGQGVMNTEAFF. For the CDR3, the DNA is TGTGCCAGCAGACCGGGACAGGGGGTAATGAACACTGAAGCTTTCTTT.

On this clone: Other DNA sequences of this sample code for an identical CDR3. The V call is TRBV4-1, the J call TRBJ2-3; no reliable D call. This CDR3 spans 12 amino acids. The germline V and J ends were trimmed by 4 bases and 0 bases, with 2 bases remaining between them. Germline CDR1 is MGHRA and CDR2 is YSYEKL. CDR3 sequence (DNA): TGCGCCAGCAGCCTGAGCACAGATACGCAGTATTTT. This gives the protein CASSLSTDTQYF.

This chain joins TRBV27 and TRBJ2-3; D might be TRBD1 (6 bases). The CDR3 consists of 16 residues. With 4 bases removed from V and 5 bases from J, the gap between germline ends came to 19 bases. Looked up from germline, CDR1 is MNHEY and CDR2 is SMNVEV (reference sequence). CDR3 protein: CASSSPEGHLVDTQYF. The DNA for the CDR3 is TGTGCCAGCAGTTCCCCTGAGGGACATCTGGTAGATACGCAGTATTTT.

The rearrangement joins TRBV27 to TRBJ1-1; no definite D call. With 5 bases removed from V and 3 bases from J, the gap between germline ends came to 16 bases. The length of the CDR3 is 15 residues. The germline V gene has CDR1 MNHEY and CDR2 SMNVEV (reference sequence). The CDR3 loop reads CASSPYKGGYTEAFF. CDR3 nucleotide sequence: TGTGCCAGCAGTCCTTACAAGGGAGGATACACTGAAGCTTTCTTT.

This clone was observed a single time. This chain links TRBV7-9 with TRBJ1-6; D unresolved. V lost 6 bases and J 7 bases, leaving 22 bases between the germline ends. This CDR3 spans 17 amino acids. The germline CDR1 and CDR2 sequences are SEHNR and FQNEAQ (reference sequence). CDR3 loop: CASRPAASPPRNSPLHF. CDR3 sequence (DNA): TGTGCCAGCAGACCAGCGGCATCGCCCCCCCGGAATTCACCCCTCCACTTT. Looking up the rest from reference TRBV7-9 and TRBJ1-6 gives the full variable domain: DTGVSQNPRHKITKRGQNVTFRCDPISEHNRLYWYRQTLGQGPEFLTYFQNEAQLEKSRLLSDRFSAERPKGSFSTLEIQRTEQGDSAMYLCASRPAASPPRNSPLHFGNGTRLTVT.

The V call is TRBV27, the J call TRBJ1-2; D is ambiguous. V was pared by 2 bases and J by 0 bases, with 7 bases between. Germline-derived CDR1 and CDR2 are MNHEY and SMNVEV (reference sequence). This CDR3 has 14 amino acids. As DNA, the CDR3 is TGTGCCAGCAGTTTACGGATATCTAACTATGGCTACACCTTC. Protein: CASSLRISNYGYTF.

The chain is built from TRBV7-9 and TRBJ1-1; D is possibly TRBD1 (6 bases). From germline, CDR1 is SEHNR and CDR2 FQNEAQ (reference sequence). This CDR3 spans 14 amino acids. The V end was cut by 5 bases, the J end by 8 bases, with 18 bases between. The CDR3: CASSPRTEPGEAFF. In DNA form, the CDR3 reads TGTGCCAGCAGCCCAAGGACAGAGCCTGGGGAAGCTTTCTTT.

The chain joins TRBV19 to TRBJ1-4, with D possibly being TRBD1 (6 bases). Per germline, CDR1 LNHDA and CDR2 SQIVND (reference sequence). The V end lost 5 bases, the J end lost 0 bases, and 10 bases lay between the germline ends. This CDR3 comprises 15 residues. In nucleotides, the CDR3 is TGTGCCAGTAGTTTTGGACAGTCAACTAATGAAAAACTGTTTTTT. It is translated as CASSFGQSTNEKLFF.

The chain links TRBV7-2 to TRBJ2-5; D may be TRBD1 (5 bases). CDR3 length equals 13 residues. CDR1 is SGHTA and CDR2 is FQGNSA in the germline V gene. Between the trimmed V and J ends, which lost 2 bases and 4 bases, there was a span of 8 bases. Here the CDR3 reads CASSLHRTETQYF. The CDR3 nucleotides are TGTGCCAGCAGCTTACACAGGACAGAGACCCAGTACTTC.

The CDR3 is CASSLGAGRNTEAFF. CDR3 sequence (DNA): TGTGCCAGCAGCTTAGGGGCGGGAAGGAACACTGAAGCTTTCTTT. This chain connects TRBV7-9 to TRBJ1-1; D gene unclear. Germline values: CDR1 SEHNR, CDR2 FQNEAQ (reference sequence). Trimming removed 1 base from V and 1 base from J, with 10 bases in between. The CDR3 totals 15 residues.

This chain uses TRBV7-2 with TRBJ2-1; TRBD2 aligns across 10 bases. This CDR3 comprises 16 residues. J lost 7 bases, V lost 5 bases, and 11 bases had no gene match. From germline, CDR1 is SGHTA and CDR2 FQGNSA. CDR3 residues: CASSPRAGGRKNEQFF. As DNA, the CDR3 is TGTGCCAGCAGCCCCCGAGCGGGAGGGAGGAAAAATGAGCAGTTCTTC.

This chain links TRBV28 with TRBJ2-7; no clear D gene. The CDR3 covers 15 residues. Germline V gene data show CDR1 as MDHEN and CDR2 as SYDVKM. Trimming stripped 3 bases from V and 3 bases from J, with 15 bases between. CDR3 in amino acids: CASSFKGLGHYEQYF. In nucleotides, the CDR3 is TGTGCCAGCAGTTTCAAGGGTTTGGGCCACTACGAGCAGTACTTC.

The table lists this clone with a count of one. The chain recombines TRBV15 with TRBJ2-7, with TRBD2 identical over 8 bases. The germline V gene encodes CDR1 LNHNV and CDR2 YYDKDF (reference sequence). CDR3 length equals 17 residues. V lost 0 bases to trimming and J lost 5 bases; unmatched junction nucleotides: 12. This chain's CDR3 is CATSRDVLAGIVNEQYF. CDR3 bases: TGTGCCACCAGCAGAGATGTTCTAGCGGGTATTGTGAACGAGCAGTACTTC.

V usage is TRBV4-1 and J usage is TRBJ1-4; D unresolved. CDR3 length: 13 residues. V was cut by 4 bases and J by 7 bases, with 10 bases left in between. Germline lookup yields CDR1 MGHRA and CDR2 YSYEKL. CDR3 amino acids: CASSLALREKLFF. CDR3 bases: TGCGCCAGCAGCCTCGCCCTTCGTGAAAAACTGTTTTTT.

V usage is TRBV14 and J usage is TRBJ2-7; D possibly corresponds to TRBD2 (6 bases). The CDR3 is 16 residues long. Germline V CDR1 and CDR2: SGHDN, FVKESK. Trimming removed 0 bases from V and 2 bases from J, with 14 bases in between. Here the CDR3 DNA reads TGTGCCAGCAGCCAAGATGCGGGGTTGCCCCCCTACGAGCAGTACTTC. It codes for CASSQDAGLPPYEQYF.

This rearrangement joins TRBV6-5 to TRBJ1-2; perhaps TRBD1 as D (5 bases). Trimming took off 0 bases at V and 7 bases at J, with 18 bases between the two ends. Germline CDR1 is MNHEY and CDR2 is SVGAGI. There are 16 residues in the CDR3. CDR3 nucleotide sequence: TGTGCCAGCAGTTACTCGAGGGACCGGAGGATGGGTGGCTACACCTTC. It yields the protein CASSYSRDRRMGGYTF.

The CDR3 spells CASSSRQGGYEAFF. The CDR3 DNA is TGTGCCAGCAGTTCCCGACAGGGAGGCTATGAAGCTTTCTTT. V gene TRBV6-5 combines with J gene TRBJ1-1, with 7 nucleotides matching TRBD1. J was trimmed by 7 bases and V by 4 bases; bases with no gene match: 9. The CDR3 extends over 14 amino acids. Germline CDR1 reads MNHEY; CDR2 reads SVGAGI.

Regarding this clone: Within the sample, other DNA sequences also encode this same CDR3. The CDR3 protein is CASSLGSYNSPLHF. CDR3 coding DNA: TGTGCCAGCAGCTTAGGTTCCTATAATTCACCCCTCCACTTT. V gene TRBV7-2 combines with J gene TRBJ1-6; D is undetermined. The CDR3 totals 14 residues. The germline CDR1 and CDR2 sequences are SGHTA and FQGNSA. V was pared by 1 base and J by 1 base, with 2 bases between. The whole variable domain, remainder taken from reference TRBV7-2 and TRBJ1-6, is GAGVSQSPSNKVTEKGKDVELRCDPISGHTALYWYRQSLGQGLEFLIYFQGNSAPDKSGLPSDRFSAERTGGSVSTLTIQRTQQEDSAVYLCASSLGSYNSPLHFGNGTRLTVT.

This clone came up once. This specimen includes other DNA sequences encoding the same CDR3. The chain employs TRBV6-5 and TRBJ1-1, with D tentatively TRBD1 (5 bases). V gave up 1 base and J gave up 0 bases, with 6 bases separating them. CDR3 length: 14 residues. Germline CDR1 MNHEY, CDR2 SVGAGI. CDR3 sequence (DNA): TGTGCCAGCAGTTACTTGGGACTGAACACTGAAGCTTTCTTT. It specifies CASSYLGLNTEAFF.

The chain carries TRBV11-2 and TRBJ2-1, with TRBD2 matching 10 bases. There are 16 residues in the CDR3. CDR1 and CDR2 (germline): SGHAT, FQNNGV. Trimming took 1 base from V and 8 from J; bases not matched to a gene: 8. CDR3 protein: CASSLGTGTSVHEQFF. As DNA, the CDR3 is TGTGCCAGCAGCTTAGGGACCGGGACTAGCGTCCATGAGCAGTTCTTC.

The chain carries TRBV5-4 and TRBJ1-5; TRBD1 is a possible D gene (5 bases). V was trimmed by 4 bases and J by 6 bases, leaving 14 bases between them. The CDR3 loop spans 14 amino acids. Germline assignment: CDR1 SGHNT and CDR2 YYREEE (reference sequence). CDR3 bases: TGTGCCAGCAGCCTCGGGACCCAGGGTCAGCCCCAGCATTTT. Amino acid sequence: CASSLGTQGQPQHF.

A note on this clone: The junction shows a germline mismatch at one end, possibly a read error. The rearrangement links TRBV7-7 to TRBJ2-2, with 11 bases lining up with TRBD2. Germline V gene lookup returns CDR1 SSHAT and CDR2 FNYEAQ (reference sequence). The CDR3 is 17 amino acids. CDR3 nucleotide sequence: TGTGCTAGCAGCGAAGAACTAGCGGGAGTAGATGTCGGGGAGCTGTTTTTT. Its translation: CASSEELAGVDVGELFF.

The chain combines TRBV28 with TRBJ1-1; D unresolved. This CDR3 spans 11 amino acids. Trimming pared 8 bases from V and 1 base from J, leaving 5 bases between. Germline CDR1 reads MDHEN; CDR2 reads SYDVKM. CDR3 in DNA: TGTGCCAGCGTGGAGAACACTGAAGCTTTCTTT. Amino acid sequence: CASVENTEAFF.

The J gene is TRBJ1-1, the V gene TRBV7-9; the match to TRBD1 covers 8 bases. The CDR3 spans 16 residues. V lost 5 bases and J lost 1; bases outside the gene matches: 9. CDR1 is SEHNR and CDR2 is FQNEAQ in the germline V gene (reference sequence). This chain's CDR3 is CASSAYGQGGNTEAFF. In DNA form, the CDR3 reads TGTGCCAGCAGCGCCTATGGACAGGGCGGGAACACTGAAGCTTTCTTT.

The chain is built from TRBV10-1 and TRBJ1-4; TRBD1 matches at 9 bases. The CDR3 runs to 15 residues. Trimming removed 6 bases from V and 8 bases from J; junction bases left unmatched: 10. In germline, CDR1 is WNHNN, CDR2 SYGVQD (reference sequence). The CDR3 reads CASSVGTGSQEKLFF. The CDR3 bases are TGCGCCAGCAGCGTTGGGACAGGGAGTCAGGAAAAACTGTTTTTT.

V gene TRBV30 combines with J gene TRBJ2-1; D is unresolved. The CDR3 spans 13 residues. Looked up from germline, CDR1 is GTSNPN and CDR2 is SVGIG (reference sequence). The ends were cut back, 4 bases at V and 2 bases at J, with 9 bases in the middle. The CDR3 region has the DNA TGTGCCTGGACTCCCGGAGCCTACAATGAGCAGTTCTTC. Translating it yields CAWTPGAYNEQFF.

This clone was picked up one time. The chain uses TRBV28 and TRBJ2-1; either TRBD1 or TRBD2 may fit D (5 bases each). The germline CDR1 and CDR2 sequences are MDHEN and SYDVKM. This CDR3 has 15 amino acids. The germline V and J ends were trimmed by 6 bases and 6 bases, with 18 bases remaining between them. The CDR3 is CASRYAGTESNEQFF. The CDR3 nucleotides are TGTGCCAGCAGGTACGCCGGGACGGAGAGCAATGAGCAGTTCTTC.

This clone appeared once. This likely comes from a read error, as the CDR3 has no conserved phenylalanine or tryptophan at its end. Because the CDR3's place on the DNA is in doubt, the DNA is left out and the CDR3 is given as listed by TCRdb. The V gene is TRBV10-1, the J gene TRBJ1-1; TRBD1, the D gene given by the table, was not confirmed from the DNA. The CDR3 has 14 amino acids, counting both end residues. Germline CDR1 and CDR2: WNHNN and SYGVQD (reference sequence). The CDR3: CASRRTGGERRPAV.

The chain links TRBV11-2 to TRBJ2-3; 10 nucleotides agree with TRBD2. The CDR3 totals 15 residues. V dropped 3 bases and J dropped 3; count of bases not matched to a gene: 3. Germline V gives CDR1 SGHAT, CDR2 FQNNGV. CDR3 region: CASSFLLAGTDTQYF. The CDR3 coding sequence is TGTGCCAGCAGCTTCTTACTAGCGGGAACAGATACGCAGTATTTT.

The V call is TRBV18, the J call TRBJ2-5; D gene unclear. CDR3 length: 15 residues. V dropped 1 base and J dropped 2 bases, with 11 bases sitting between them. Looked up from germline, CDR1 is KGHSH and CDR2 is LQKENI. The CDR3 bases are TGTGCCAGCTCACCACAAGGCCTACGTCAAGAGACCCAGTACTTC. It is translated as CASSPQGLRQETQYF.